A single sample is the source of the 18 T cell receptor beta chains below, sequenced in a study of blood T cell repertoires in COVID-19. Method: immunoSEQ multiplex PCR; TCRdb's copy keeps in-frame clones and lacks some. The sample carries approximately 320,000 clones, almost 85% recorded once. The sample taken for sequencing was peripheral blood. Receptor source: a human donor in a cohort sampled during active COVID-19.

The chain combines TRBV27 with TRBJ2-4, with 7 nucleotides matching TRBD2. Germline loops: CDR1 MNHEY, CDR2 SMNVEV (reference sequence). V trimming: 8 bases; J trimming: 11 bases; junction bases outside the gene matches: 12. The CDR3 is 13 residues long. CDR3 sequence: CASGGLGGSFQYF. The CDR3 nucleotides read TGTGCCAGCGGTGGACTAGGCGGGAGTTTTCAGTACTTC.

The DNA of the CDR3 is TGTGCCAGCAGTGAGGAGGGCTCCTACGAGCAGTACTTC. This encodes CASSEEGSYEQYF. The chain uses TRBV2 and TRBJ2-7; possibly TRBD2 for D (6 bases). The CDR3 runs 13 residues. Germline lookup yields CDR1 SNHLY and CDR2 FYNNEI. Trimming removed 3 bases at V and 0 bases at J, with 6 bases between.

The chain uses TRBV18 and TRBJ1-1; D gene unclear. The CDR3 consists of 13 residues. CDR1 KGHSH and CDR2 LQKENI come from the germline V gene. Between the trimmed V and J ends, which lost 2 bases and 7 bases, there was a span of 11 bases. The CDR3 sequence: CASSPNGAGEAFF. The DNA for the CDR3 is TGTGCCAGCTCACCAAACGGCGCGGGTGAAGCTTTCTTT.

This chain connects TRBV19 to TRBJ1-1, with 9 bases matching TRBD1. V was pared by 0 bases and J by 1 base, with 6 bases of the junction left unmatched. Germline lookup yields CDR1 LNHDA and CDR2 SQIVND (reference sequence). CDR3 length: 17 amino acids. The CDR3 nucleotides read TGTGCCAGTAGTATAGAAATTTTGGGACAGGGGAACACTGAAGCTTTCTTT. Translated: CASSIEILGQGNTEAFF.

This clone was seen more than once but under ten times. This rearrangement joins TRBV19 to TRBJ2-3, with D tentatively TRBD2 (6 bases). V was cut by 8 bases and J by 0 bases, with 15 bases left in between. CDR3 length equals 15 residues. Germline loops: CDR1 LNHDA, CDR2 SQIVND (reference sequence). The DNA of the CDR3 is TGTGCCAGTTCATCTAGCGCCCCTAGCACAGATACGCAGTATTTT. This translates into CASSSSAPSTDTQYF. Complete variable domain (other parts from reference TRBV19 and TRBJ2-3): DGGITQSPKYLFRKEGQNVTLSCEQNLNHDAMYWYRQDPGQGLRLIYYSQIVNDFQKGDIAEGYSVSREKKESFPLTVTSAQKNPTAFYLCASSSSAPSTDTQYFGPGTRLTVL.

This chain connects TRBV19 to TRBJ2-3; D is undetermined. CDR1 is LNHDA and CDR2 is SQIVND in the germline V gene (reference sequence). The V and J ends lost 2 bases and 4 bases respectively, with 10 bases between them. The CDR3 is 14 residues long. The CDR3 sequence is CASSIPKTSDTQYF. CDR3 sequence (DNA): TGTGCCAGTAGTATACCTAAAACTTCAGATACGCAGTATTTT.

This chain uses TRBV2 with TRBJ2-4; tentatively, D is TRBD2 (6 bases). This CDR3 spans 14 amino acids. V lost 6 bases and J lost 6, with 15 bases in between. Germline assignment: CDR1 SNHLY and CDR2 FYNNEI. CDR3 residues: CASRFTDGGNIQYF. The CDR3 DNA is TGTGCCAGCAGATTTACCGACGGGGGAAACATTCAGTACTTC.

The chain couples TRBV5-8 to TRBJ2-1; D gene ambiguous. CDR3 length equals 16 residues. The germline V gene has CDR1 SGHTS and CDR2 YDEGEE. The ends were cut back, 4 bases at V and 0 bases at J, with 14 bases in the middle. CDR3 loop: CASSLSRLSSYNEQFF. The CDR3 coding sequence is TGTGCCAGCAGCCTAAGTAGACTGAGCTCCTACAATGAGCAGTTCTTC.

This chain uses TRBV5-4 with TRBJ2-7, with a weak D call TRBD2 (5 bases). V was shortened by 1 base and J by 6 bases, with 11 bases between the two germline ends. Looked up from germline, CDR1 is SGHNT and CDR2 is YYREEE (reference sequence). CDR3 length: 13 amino acids. CDR3 sequence reads: CASSLIGVSEQYF. CDR3 nucleotides: TGTGCCAGCAGCTTGATCGGGGTGAGCGAGCAGTACTTC. The whole variable domain, remainder taken from reference TRBV5-4 and TRBJ2-7, is ETGVTQSPTHLIKTRGQQVTLRCSSQSGHNTVSWYQQALGQGPQFIFQYYREEENGRGNFPPRFSGLQFPNYSSELNVNALELDDSALYLCASSLIGVSEQYFGPGTRLTVT.

The chain employs TRBV30 and TRBJ2-3; TRBD2 matches at 10 bases. Germline CDR1 and CDR2: GTSNPN and SVGIG (reference sequence). This CDR3 has 14 amino acids. The J segment lost 5 bases and the V segment lost 0 bases, leaving 2 bases of the junction unmatched. The CDR3 nucleotides read TGTGCCTGGAGTGTACTAGCGGGAAAAGATACGCAGTATTTT. Translating gives CAWSVLAGKDTQYF.

The CDR3 DNA sequence: TGTGCCATCAGTGATCCGGGCGGGGTCGATGAGCAGTTCTTC. It is translated as CAISDPGGVDEQFF. The chain recombines TRBV10-3 with TRBJ2-1; a possible D gene is TRBD2 (6 bases). The CDR3 spans 14 residues. CDR1 ENHRY and CDR2 SYGVKD come from the germline V gene. Trimming removed 3 bases at V and 8 bases at J, with 14 bases between.

This clone has a handful of counts. The rearrangement uses TRBV15 and TRBJ1-5, with D perhaps matching TRBD1 (6 bases). The CDR3 is 15 residues long. V dropped 0 bases and J dropped 7 bases, with 13 bases sitting between them. Looked up from germline, CDR1 is LNHNV and CDR2 is YYDKDF (reference sequence). The CDR3 coding sequence is TGTGCCACCAGCAGAGATCGCAGGGGAGGGCAGCCCCAGCATTTT. Protein product: CATSRDRRGGQPQHF.

V usage is TRBV6-5 and J usage is TRBJ1-5, with a tentative D call TRBD1 (6 bases). This CDR3 is built from 16 residues. Germline V gene data show CDR1 as MNHEY and CDR2 as SVGAGI. V gave up 2 bases and J gave up 2 bases, with 13 bases separating them. The CDR3 DNA follows: TGTGCCAGCAGTTACGGGGCAGGGGAGCGCAATCAGCCCCAGCATTTT. This encodes CASSYGAGERNQPQHF.

V and J are TRBV24-1 and TRBJ1-4; 7 bases fit TRBD1. This CDR3 has 15 amino acids. Germline-derived CDR1 and CDR2 are KGHDR and SFDVKD. Trimming took 6 bases from V and 7 from J; bases not matched to a gene: 10. The CDR3 protein is CATSSPDRVPEKLFF. The CDR3 DNA reads TGTGCCACCAGTTCCCCCGACAGGGTGCCTGAAAAACTGTTTTTT.

The rearrangement joins TRBV27 to TRBJ1-5, with a tentative D call TRBD1 (6 bases). This CDR3 comprises 14 residues. The V and J ends lost 6 bases and 3 bases respectively, with 12 bases between them. From germline, CDR1 is MNHEY and CDR2 SMNVEV (reference sequence). In nucleotides, the CDR3 is TGTGCCAGCAGCCCTGGACAGTACAATCAGCCCCAGCATTTT. Amino acids: CASSPGQYNQPQHF.

The chain recombines TRBV29-1 with TRBJ1-1, with 9 nucleotides matching TRBD1. The CDR3 spans 14 residues. The germline CDR1 and CDR2 sequences are SQVTM and ANQGSEA. The trim removed 5 bases at V and 5 bases at J, leaving 9 bases unmatched. Written as DNA, the CDR3 is TGCAGCGTTACCCCGGGACAGGGAAGAACTGAAGCTTTCTTT. Translating gives CSVTPGQGRTEAFF.

The genes are TRBV9 and TRBJ2-2, with 10 bases matching TRBD2. CDR3 size: 17 residues. Germline CDR1 SGDLS, CDR2 YYNGEE. The V segment lost 6 bases and the J segment 5 bases; nucleotides outside the gene matches: 13. CDR3 nucleotides: TGTGCCAGCACCCCAGGGCGACTAGCGGGCCTAACCGGGGAGCTGTTTTTT. Translating gives CASTPGRLAGLTGELFF.

V and J are TRBV2 and TRBJ2-1; D possibly corresponds to TRBD1 (6 bases). V shed 0 bases and J shed 5 bases, with 11 bases lying between them. Germline lookup yields CDR1 SNHLY and CDR2 FYNNEI. The CDR3 is made up of 15 amino acids. The CDR3 sequence is CASSEADSFDNEQFF. Written as DNA, the CDR3 is TGTGCCAGCAGTGAAGCGGACAGCTTCGACAATGAGCAGTTCTTC.